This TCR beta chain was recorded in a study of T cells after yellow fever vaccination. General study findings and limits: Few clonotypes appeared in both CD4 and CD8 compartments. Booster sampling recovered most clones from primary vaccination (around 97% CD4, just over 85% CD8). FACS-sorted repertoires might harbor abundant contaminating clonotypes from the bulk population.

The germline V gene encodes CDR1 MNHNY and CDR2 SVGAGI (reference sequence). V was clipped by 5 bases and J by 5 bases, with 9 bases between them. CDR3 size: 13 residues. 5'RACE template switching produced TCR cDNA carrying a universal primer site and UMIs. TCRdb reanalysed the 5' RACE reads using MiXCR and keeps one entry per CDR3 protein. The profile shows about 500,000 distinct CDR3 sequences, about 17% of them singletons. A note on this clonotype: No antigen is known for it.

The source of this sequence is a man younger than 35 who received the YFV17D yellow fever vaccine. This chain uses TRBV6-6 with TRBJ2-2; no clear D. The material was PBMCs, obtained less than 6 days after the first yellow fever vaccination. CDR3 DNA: TGTGCCAGCAGTCCTCTTAAGACCGGGGAGCTGTTTTTT. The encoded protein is CASSPLKTGELFF.